A selection of T cell receptor beta chains follows, all from one sample in a study of T cells in Graves' hyperthyroidism and ophthalmopathy. TCRdb redid the calling of the multiplex PCR reads with MiXCR, one entry per CDR3 protein. Among nearly 600,000 distinct CDR3 sequences listed, 11% to 15% were seen once. The sample comprised blood. These receptors were taken from a young woman with Graves' hyperthyroidism that later progressed to Graves' ophthalmopathy. Both conserved end residues are part of each CDR3. A D gene is named only where the DNA matches it firmly. Clone size appears in some rows only: once, few, many, or a class for an expanded clone.

>TRBV10-3|-|TRBJ1-5|many
TGTGCCATCAGCCGGGACAATAAGAGCAATCAGCCCCAGCATTTT
CAISRDNKSNQPQHF
>TRBV28|-|TRBJ1-1|many
TGTGCCAGCAGTTTTCAGGGTCTTTCATCTAACACTGAAGCTTTCTTT
CASSFQGLSSNTEAFF
>TRBV30|-|TRBJ1-1|many
TGTGCCTGGAGAGGGGCAGACACTGAAGCTTTCTTT
CAWRGADTEAFF
>TRBV6-1|-|TRBJ2-7|-
TGTGCCAGCAGTGAAAGAAGTGCCCAAAGCCACTACGAGCAGTACTTC
CASSERSAQSHYEQYF
>TRBV2|TRBD2|TRBJ2-1|-
TGTGCCAGCAGTCCTGGACTAGCGGGGGATTACAATGAGCAGTTCTTC
CASSPGLAGDYNEQFF
>TRBV6-1|-|TRBJ1-1|-
TGTGCCAGCAGGGAGGACAGTGGATTTGGCACTGAAGCTTTCTTT
CASREDSGFGTEAFF
>TRBV5-1|-|TRBJ2-7|many
TGCGCCAGCAGCAACGAAGCCTACGAGCAGTACTTC
CASSNEAYEQYF
>TRBV2|-|TRBJ2-3|many
TGTGCCAGCGGGCCCGACGATACGCAGTATTTT
CASGPDDTQYF
>TRBV5-5|TRBD1|TRBJ1-1|-
TGTGCCAGCAGCTTGGTCGCTCAGGGGGGGACTGAAGCTTTCTTT
CASSLVAQGGTEAFF
>TRBV7-2|TRBD2|TRBJ2-1|many
TGTGCCAGCAGCTTATCCCTAGCGGGAGACAATGAGCAGTTCTTC
CASSLSLAGDNEQFF
>TRBV9|-|TRBJ1-1|many
TGTGCCAGCAGCACCCGGGACCCGGGAAACACTGAAGCTTTCTTT
CASSTRDPGNTEAFF
>TRBV5-1|TRBD2|TRBJ2-7|many
TGCGCCAGCAGCTGGACTAGCGGAACGTACGAGCAGTACTTC
CASSWTSGTYEQYF
>TRBV12-5|TRBD1|TRBJ2-7|many
TGTGCTAGTGGTTTGGCACTCGGGACAGACCTTAGCTGGAGCTCCTACGAGCAGTACTTC
CASGLALGTDLSWSSYEQYF
>TRBV6-5|-|TRBJ1-4|-
TGTGCCAGCAGTTACTCGAACGGGGGTGAAAAACTGTTTTTT
CASSYSNGGEKLFF
>TRBV7-8|-|TRBJ1-2|many
TGTGCCAGCAGCCCGGACAGCCCCTATGGCTACACCTTC
CASSPDSPYGYTF
>TRBV30|-|TRBJ2-3|few
TGTGCCTGGAGTGTAAGGGACACAGACACAGATACGCAGTATTTT
CAWSVRDTDTDTQYF
>TRBV29-1|-|TRBJ2-5|few
TGCAGCGTTGAACTTGCCGGGTCCCAAGAGACCCAGTACTTC
CSVELAGSQETQYF
>TRBV7-9|-|TRBJ2-1|many
TGTGCCAGCAGCTTAACCGCGGGCCGTTACAATGAGCAGTTCTTC
CASSLTAGRYNEQFF
>TRBV9|TRBD1|TRBJ1-4|many
TGTGCCAGCAGCTTCGGACAGGGAAGAATGACTAATGAAAAACTGTTTTTT
CASSFGQGRMTNEKLFF
>TRBV3-1|-|TRBJ1-1|many
TGTGCCAGCAGCCAAGTTCTGAGGTCCGCGAACACTGAAGCTTTCTTT
CASSQVLRSANTEAFF
>TRBV5-1|TRBD1|TRBJ2-5|few
TGCGCCAGCGGGACAGGGGGCGTAGAGACCCAGTACTTC
CASGTGGVETQYF
>TRBV3-1|-|TRBJ1-1|-
TGTGCCAGCAGCGAGAGGGATTTTGGTATGAACACTGAAGCTTTCTTT
CASSERDFGMNTEAFF
>TRBV28|-|TRBJ1-4|many
TGTGCCACGTCGAGGGGGGGAACGAATGAAAAACTGTTTTTT
CATSRGGTNEKLFF
>TRBV24-1|-|TRBJ1-5|-
TGTGCCACCAGTGATAACAGGGTGGGCAATCAGCCCCAGCATTTT
CATSDNRVGNQPQHF
>TRBV27|-|TRBJ2-7|few
TGTGCCAGCGGAACCGAGCAATACTTC
CASGTEQYF
>TRBV20-1|TRBD2|TRBJ2-7|many
TGCAGTGCTGGCTCTAGCGGGTCCCTTAAGGAGCAGTACTTC
CSAGSSGSLKEQYF
>TRBV25-1|-|TRBJ1-3|-
TGTGCCATCTCACCACCCGGGATGGACACCATATATTTT
CAISPPGMDTIYF
>TRBV7-7|TRBD1|TRBJ2-7|many
TGTGCTAGCAGCTTAGGCGCTCCGGGACAGGACTACGAGCAGTACTTC
CASSLGAPGQDYEQYF
>TRBV11-2|TRBD1|TRBJ2-5|few
TGTGCCAGCAGCTTAGCGGACAGGGCCATATACTTC
CASSLADRAIYF
>TRBV11-3|-|TRBJ1-6|many
TGTGCCAGCAGCTTAGATCCCGGGATCGGTTCACCCCTCCACTTT
CASSLDPGIGSPLHF
>TRBV4-1|TRBD1|TRBJ2-1|few
TGCGCCAGCAGCACGCCGGGACAGGGGGGTTACAATGAGCAGTTCTTC
CASSTPGQGGYNEQFF
>TRBV28|-|TRBJ1-2|-
TGTGCCAGCAGTTTCCCCCGGCAGGGAGCTTATCAGTATGGCTACACCTTC
CASSFPRQGAYQYGYTF
>TRBV28|TRBD2|TRBJ2-1|many
TGTGCCAGTTTTAGGACTAGCGGGAGGGCTCGATACAATGAGCAGTTCTTC
CASFRTSGRARYNEQFF
>TRBV28|-|TRBJ1-2|many
TGTGCCAGCAATTTATCCAGGCTCTATGGCTACACCTTC
CASNLSRLYGYTF
>TRBV7-2|-|TRBJ2-7|many
TGTGCCAGCAGCCCTCCGGAGGGGCTAGGCACAGGCGAGCAGTACTTC
CASSPPEGLGTGEQYF
>TRBV18|-|TRBJ2-5|many
TGTGCCAGCTCACGACAGCCTTACCTCCTCCAAGAGACCCAGTACTTC
CASSRQPYLLQETQYF
>TRBV12-3/TRBV12-4|TRBD1|TRBJ2-2|many
TGTGCCAGCAGTTTTAGACAGGGTCGAGCCGGGGAGCTGTTTTTT
CASSFRQGRAGELFF
>TRBV20-1|TRBD2|TRBJ2-7|few
TGCAGTGCTAGAGGTACCGGGACTAGGCTGGGAGGTGGAGAGCAGTACTTC
CSARGTGTRLGGGEQYF
>TRBV7-2|TRBD1|TRBJ1-5|many
TGTGCCAGCAGCTTAAGTCCAGGGGGCGGCAATCAGCCCCAGCATTTT
CASSLSPGGGNQPQHF
>TRBV27|-|TRBJ2-7|many
TGTGCCAGCAGTTTAAAGAGCGGAAGCTACGAGCAGTACTTC
CASSLKSGSYEQYF